This entry describes one TCR beta chain. TCR beta CDR3 region amplification was performed from RNA transcripts. HTBI primers were employed in a first-round RT-PCR of the TCR CDR3. From the multiplex PCR reads, TCRdb called clonotypes with MiXCR, one entry per CDR3 protein. In the table there are fewer than 250,000 distinct CDR3 sequences, 16% of which are singletons. Germline V gene data show CDR1 as LNHDA and CDR2 as SQIVND (reference sequence). The CDR3 is 13 amino acids. V was pared by 4 bases and J by 10 bases, with 11 bases between. The data stem from a study of T cells in Graves' hyperthyroidism and ophthalmopathy.

Sequenced material: blood. The chain is built from TRBV19 and TRBJ1-6; maybe TRBD1 (6 bases). This receptor was taken from a young woman with Graves' ophthalmopathy. DNA for the CDR3: TGTGCCAGTAGTACCACAGGGACCTCACCCCTCCACTTT. Residues: CASSTTGTSPLHF. Together with reference TRBV19 and TRBJ1-6, the CDR3 gives the full variable domain: DGGITQSPKYLFRKEGQNVTLSCEQNLNHDAMYWYRQDPGQGLRLIYYSQIVNDFQKGDIAEGYSVSREKKESFPLTVTSAQKNPTAFYLCASSTTGTSPLHFGNGTRLTVT.